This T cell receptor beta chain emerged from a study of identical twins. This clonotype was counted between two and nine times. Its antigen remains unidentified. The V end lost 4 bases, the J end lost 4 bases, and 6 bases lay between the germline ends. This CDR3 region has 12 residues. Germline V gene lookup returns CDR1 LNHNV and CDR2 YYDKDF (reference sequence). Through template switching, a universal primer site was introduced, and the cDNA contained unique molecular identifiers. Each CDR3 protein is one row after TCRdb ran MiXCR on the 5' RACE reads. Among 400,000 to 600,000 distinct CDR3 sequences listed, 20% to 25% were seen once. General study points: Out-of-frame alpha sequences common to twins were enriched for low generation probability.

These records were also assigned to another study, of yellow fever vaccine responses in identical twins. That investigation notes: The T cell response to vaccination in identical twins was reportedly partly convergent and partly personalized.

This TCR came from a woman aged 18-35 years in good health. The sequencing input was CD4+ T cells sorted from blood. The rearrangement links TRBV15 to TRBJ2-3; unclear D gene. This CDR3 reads CATSILPDTQYF. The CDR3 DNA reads TGTGCCACCAGCATCCTTCCAGATACGCAGTATTTT.